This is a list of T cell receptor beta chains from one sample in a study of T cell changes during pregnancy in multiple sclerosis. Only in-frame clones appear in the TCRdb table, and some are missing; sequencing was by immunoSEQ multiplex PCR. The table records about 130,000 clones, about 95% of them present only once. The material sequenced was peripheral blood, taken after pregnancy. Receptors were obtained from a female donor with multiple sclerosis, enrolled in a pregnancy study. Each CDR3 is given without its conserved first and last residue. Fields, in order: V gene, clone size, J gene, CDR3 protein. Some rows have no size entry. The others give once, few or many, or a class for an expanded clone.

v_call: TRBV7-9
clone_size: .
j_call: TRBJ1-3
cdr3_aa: ASSLATGDSSGNTIY

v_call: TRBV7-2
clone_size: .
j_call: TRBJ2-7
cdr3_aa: ASSIAASYEQY

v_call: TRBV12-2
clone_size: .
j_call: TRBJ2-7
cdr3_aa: ASRSPFRVCEQY

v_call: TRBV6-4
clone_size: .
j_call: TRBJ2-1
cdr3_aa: ASSDIAGGYNEQF

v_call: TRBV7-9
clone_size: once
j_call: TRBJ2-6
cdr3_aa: ASSGPSWALSGANVLT

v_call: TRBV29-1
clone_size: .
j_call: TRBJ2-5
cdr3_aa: SHSAGGYKRTQY

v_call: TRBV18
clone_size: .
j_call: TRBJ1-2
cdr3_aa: ASSPLQGYGYT

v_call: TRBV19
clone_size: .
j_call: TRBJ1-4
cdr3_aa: ASKNRHPTNEKLF

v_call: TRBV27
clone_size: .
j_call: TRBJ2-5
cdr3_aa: ASSLLGQGAIMGTQY

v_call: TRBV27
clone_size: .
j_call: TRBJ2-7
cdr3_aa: ASSLRSRASSYEQY

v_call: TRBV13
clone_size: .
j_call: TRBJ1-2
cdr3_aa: ASSLTGIYGYT

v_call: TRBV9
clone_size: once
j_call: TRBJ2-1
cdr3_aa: ASSDRSGINLGGRARGTYNEQF

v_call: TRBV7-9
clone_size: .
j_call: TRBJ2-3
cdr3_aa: ASSPGQGTDTQY

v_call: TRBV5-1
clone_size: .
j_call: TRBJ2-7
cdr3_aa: ASSLLGRVVYEQY

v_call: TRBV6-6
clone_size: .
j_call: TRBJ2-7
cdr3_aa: ASKEVSYEQY

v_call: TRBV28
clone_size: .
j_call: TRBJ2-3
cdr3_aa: ASSSFGGVDTQY

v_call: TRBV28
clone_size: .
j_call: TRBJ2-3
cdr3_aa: ASSTRRTALRQY

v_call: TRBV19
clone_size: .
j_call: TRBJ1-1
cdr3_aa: ASSIGREWNTEAF

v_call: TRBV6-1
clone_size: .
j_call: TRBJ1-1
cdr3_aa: ATGQGLAEAF

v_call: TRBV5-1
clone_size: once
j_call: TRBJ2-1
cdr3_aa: ASSPFSGRAYNEQF

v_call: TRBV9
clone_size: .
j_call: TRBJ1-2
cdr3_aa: ASSVDGDGYT

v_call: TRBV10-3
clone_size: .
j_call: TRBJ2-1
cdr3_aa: AISESRGQLNEQF

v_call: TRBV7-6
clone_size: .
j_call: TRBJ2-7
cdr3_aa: ASSLGGTGGAYEQY

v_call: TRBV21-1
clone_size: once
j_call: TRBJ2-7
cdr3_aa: ASSPGLEQY

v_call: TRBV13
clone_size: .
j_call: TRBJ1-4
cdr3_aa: ASSPKSRRPSGPEPILF

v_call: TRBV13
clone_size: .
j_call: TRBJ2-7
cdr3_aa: ASSLRGYSYEQY

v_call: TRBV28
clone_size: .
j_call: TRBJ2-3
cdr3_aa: ASSLDTGKLTDTQY

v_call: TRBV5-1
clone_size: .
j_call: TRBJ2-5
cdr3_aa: ASSLDSGQETQY

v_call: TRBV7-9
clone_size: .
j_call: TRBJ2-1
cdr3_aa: ASSLVHSYNEQF

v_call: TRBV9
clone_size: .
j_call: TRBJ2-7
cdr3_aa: ASSVVPDRSAEQY

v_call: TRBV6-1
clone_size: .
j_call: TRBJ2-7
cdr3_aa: ASSAQGVLSYEQY

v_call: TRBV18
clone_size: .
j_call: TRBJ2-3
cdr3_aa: ASSLSGQIGDTQY

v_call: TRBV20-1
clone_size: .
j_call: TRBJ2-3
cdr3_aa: SASGDTQY

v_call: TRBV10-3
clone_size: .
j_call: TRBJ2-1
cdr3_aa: AISGKPVSYNEQF

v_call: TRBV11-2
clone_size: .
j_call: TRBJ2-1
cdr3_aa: ASSLVPLAFGISNEQF